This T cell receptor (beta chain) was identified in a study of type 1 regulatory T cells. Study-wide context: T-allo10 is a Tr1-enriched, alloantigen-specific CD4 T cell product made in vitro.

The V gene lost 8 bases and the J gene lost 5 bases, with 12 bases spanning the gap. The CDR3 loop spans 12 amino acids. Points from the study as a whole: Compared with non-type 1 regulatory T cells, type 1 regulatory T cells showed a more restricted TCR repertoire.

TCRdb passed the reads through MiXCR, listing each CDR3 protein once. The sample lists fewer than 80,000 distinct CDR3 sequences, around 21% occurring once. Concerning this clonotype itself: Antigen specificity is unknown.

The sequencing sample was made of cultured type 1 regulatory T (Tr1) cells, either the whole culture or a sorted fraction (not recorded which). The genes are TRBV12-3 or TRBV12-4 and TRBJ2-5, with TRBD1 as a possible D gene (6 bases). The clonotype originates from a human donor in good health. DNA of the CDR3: TGTGCCAGCGCCTCAGGGGCCGAGACCCAGTACTTC. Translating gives CASASGAETQYF.